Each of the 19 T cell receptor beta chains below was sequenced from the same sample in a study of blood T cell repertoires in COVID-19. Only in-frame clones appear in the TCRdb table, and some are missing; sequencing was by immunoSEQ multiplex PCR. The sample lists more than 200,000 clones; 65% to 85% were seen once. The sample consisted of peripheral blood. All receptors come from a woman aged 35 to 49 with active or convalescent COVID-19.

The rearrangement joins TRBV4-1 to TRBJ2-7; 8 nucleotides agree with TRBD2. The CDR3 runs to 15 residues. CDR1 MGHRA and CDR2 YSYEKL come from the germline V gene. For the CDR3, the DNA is TGCGCCAGCAGCCAAGCCGGGAGGGGCTCCGACGAGCAGTACGTC. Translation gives CASSQAGRGSDEQYV.

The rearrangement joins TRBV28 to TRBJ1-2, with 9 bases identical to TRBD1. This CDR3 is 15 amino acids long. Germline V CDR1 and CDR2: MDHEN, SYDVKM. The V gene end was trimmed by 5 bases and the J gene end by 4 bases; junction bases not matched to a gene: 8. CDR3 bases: TGTGCCAGCAGTGCTAGGACAGGGGCGGGCTATGGCTACACCTTC. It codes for CASSARTGAGYGYTF.

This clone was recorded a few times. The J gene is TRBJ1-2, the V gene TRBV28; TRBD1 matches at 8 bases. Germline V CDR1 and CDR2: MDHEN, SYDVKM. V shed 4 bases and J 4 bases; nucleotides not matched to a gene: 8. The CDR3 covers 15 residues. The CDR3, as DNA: TGTGCCAGCAGTTCCCGTGGACAGGGTATCTATGGCTACACCTTC. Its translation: CASSSRGQGIYGYTF.

The CDR3, as DNA: TGTGCCAGCAGGGGACAGGGGGGTGGAAACACCATATATTTT. This sequence encodes CASRGQGGGNTIYF. The chain couples TRBV27 to TRBJ1-3, with TRBD1 matching 11 bases. The germline gives CDR1 MNHEY, CDR2 SMNVEV (reference sequence). The ends lost 6 bases at V and 3 bases at J; junction bases unmatched: 1. The CDR3 is 14 residues long.

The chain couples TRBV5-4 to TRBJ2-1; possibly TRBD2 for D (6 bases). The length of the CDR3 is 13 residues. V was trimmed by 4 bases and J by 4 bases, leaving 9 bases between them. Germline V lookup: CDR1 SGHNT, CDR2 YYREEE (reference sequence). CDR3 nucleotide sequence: TGTGCCAGCAGCGGGGACTTATACAATGAGCAGTTCTTC. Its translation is CASSGDLYNEQFF.

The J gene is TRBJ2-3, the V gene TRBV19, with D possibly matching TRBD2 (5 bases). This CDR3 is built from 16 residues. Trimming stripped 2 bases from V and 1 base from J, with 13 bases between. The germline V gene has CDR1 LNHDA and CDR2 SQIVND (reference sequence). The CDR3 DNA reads TGTGCCAGTAGTATAAATCCCTGGACTCGCACAGATACGCAGTATTTT. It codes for CASSINPWTRTDTQYF.

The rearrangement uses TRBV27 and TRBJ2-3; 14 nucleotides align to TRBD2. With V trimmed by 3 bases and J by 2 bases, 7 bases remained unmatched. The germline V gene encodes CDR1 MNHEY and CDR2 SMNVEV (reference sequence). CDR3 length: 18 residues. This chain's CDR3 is CASSFSTSGGAFTDTQYF. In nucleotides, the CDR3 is TGTGCCAGCAGTTTTTCGACTAGCGGGGGGGCGTTCACAGATACGCAGTATTTT.

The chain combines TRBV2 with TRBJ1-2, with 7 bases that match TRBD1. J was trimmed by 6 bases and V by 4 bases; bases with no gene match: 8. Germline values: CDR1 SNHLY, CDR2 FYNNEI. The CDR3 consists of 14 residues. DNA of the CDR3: TGTGCCAGCAGTGCGACAGGGTTGCGGGATGGCTACACCTTC. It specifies CASSATGLRDGYTF.

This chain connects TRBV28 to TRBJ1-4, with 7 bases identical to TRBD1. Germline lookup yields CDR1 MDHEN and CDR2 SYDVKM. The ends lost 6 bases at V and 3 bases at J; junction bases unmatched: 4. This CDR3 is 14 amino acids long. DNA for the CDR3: TGTGCCAGCAGACAGGGGCCACCTAATGAAAAACTGTTTTTT. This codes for CASRQGPPNEKLFF. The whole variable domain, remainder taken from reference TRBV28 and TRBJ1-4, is DVKVTQSSRYLVKRTGEKVFLECVQDMDHENMFWYRQDPGLGLRLIYFSYDVKMKEKGDIPEGYSVSREKKERFSLILESASTNQTSMYLCASRQGPPNEKLFFGSGTQLSVL.

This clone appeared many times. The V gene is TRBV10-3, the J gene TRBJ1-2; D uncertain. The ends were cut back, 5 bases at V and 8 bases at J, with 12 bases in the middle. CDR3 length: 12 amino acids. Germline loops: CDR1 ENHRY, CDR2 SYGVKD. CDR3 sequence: CAISTTEGGYTF. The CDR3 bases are TGTGCCATCAGTACGACTGAGGGAGGCTACACCTTC.

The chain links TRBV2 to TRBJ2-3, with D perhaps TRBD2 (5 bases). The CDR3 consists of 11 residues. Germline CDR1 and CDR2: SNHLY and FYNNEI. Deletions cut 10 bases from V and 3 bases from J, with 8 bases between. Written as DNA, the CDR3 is TGTGCCACCACGGGGACAGATACGCAGTATTTT. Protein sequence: CATTGTDTQYF.

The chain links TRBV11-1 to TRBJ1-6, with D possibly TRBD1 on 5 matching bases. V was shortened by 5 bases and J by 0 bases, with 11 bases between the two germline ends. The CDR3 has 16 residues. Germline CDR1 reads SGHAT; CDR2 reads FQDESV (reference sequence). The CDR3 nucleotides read TGTGCCAGCAGCCCCGTCGGGGGCTCCTATAATTCACCCCTCCACTTT. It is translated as CASSPVGGSYNSPLHF.

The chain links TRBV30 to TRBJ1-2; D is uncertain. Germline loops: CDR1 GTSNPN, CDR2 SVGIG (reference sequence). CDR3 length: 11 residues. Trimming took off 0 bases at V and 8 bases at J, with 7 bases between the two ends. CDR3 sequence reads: CAWSVEYGYTF. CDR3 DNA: TGTGCCTGGAGTGTTGAGTACGGCTACACCTTC.

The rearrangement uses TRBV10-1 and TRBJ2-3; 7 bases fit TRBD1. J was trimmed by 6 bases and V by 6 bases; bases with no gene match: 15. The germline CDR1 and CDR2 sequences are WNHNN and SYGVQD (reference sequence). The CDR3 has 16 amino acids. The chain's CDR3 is CASSLVTGTAADTQYF. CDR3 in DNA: TGCGCCAGCAGCTTAGTAACCGGGACAGCCGCCGATACGCAGTATTTT.

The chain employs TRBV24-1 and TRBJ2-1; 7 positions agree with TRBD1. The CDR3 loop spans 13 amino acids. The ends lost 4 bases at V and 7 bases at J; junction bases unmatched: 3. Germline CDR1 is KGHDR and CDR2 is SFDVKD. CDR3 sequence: CATSEDRFNEQFF. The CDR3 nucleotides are TGTGCCACCAGTGAGGACAGGTTTAATGAGCAGTTCTTC.

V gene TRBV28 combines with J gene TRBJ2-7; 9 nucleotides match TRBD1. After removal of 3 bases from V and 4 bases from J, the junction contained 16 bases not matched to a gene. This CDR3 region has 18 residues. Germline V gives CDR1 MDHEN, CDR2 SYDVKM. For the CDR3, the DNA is TGTGCCAGCAGTTTCCCCGCCGAAAAGACAGGGGGGTGGTACGAGCAGTACTTC. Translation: CASSFPAEKTGGWYEQYF.

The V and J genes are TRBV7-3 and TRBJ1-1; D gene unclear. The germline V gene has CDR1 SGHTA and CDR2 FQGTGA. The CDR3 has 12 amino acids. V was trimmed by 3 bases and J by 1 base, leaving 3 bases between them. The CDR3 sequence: CASSFGNTEAFF. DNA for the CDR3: TGTGCCAGCAGCTTCGGGAACACTGAAGCTTTCTTT.

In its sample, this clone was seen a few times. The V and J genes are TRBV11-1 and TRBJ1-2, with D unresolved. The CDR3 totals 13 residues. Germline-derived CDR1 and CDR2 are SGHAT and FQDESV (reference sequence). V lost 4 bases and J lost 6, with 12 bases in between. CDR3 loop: CASSSIRRDGYTF. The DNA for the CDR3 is TGTGCCAGCAGCTCCATTAGGCGGGATGGCTACACCTTC.

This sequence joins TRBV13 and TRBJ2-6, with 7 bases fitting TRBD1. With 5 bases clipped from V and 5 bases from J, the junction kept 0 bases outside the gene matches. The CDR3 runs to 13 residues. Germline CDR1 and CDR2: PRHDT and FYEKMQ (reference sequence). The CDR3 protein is CASSRGRANVLTF. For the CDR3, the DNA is TGTGCCAGCAGCAGGGGGCGGGCCAACGTCCTGACTTTC.